This T cell receptor beta chain is from a study of T cell responses to AZD1222 COVID-19 vaccine. TCRdb's table, derived via immunoSEQ multiplex PCR, lists solely in-frame clones and lacks some. This repertoire shows about 84,000 clones, around 85% found once; its top ten account for roughly a tenth. Germline V lookup: CDR1 KGHSH, CDR2 LQKENI. This CDR3 region has 15 residues. V shed 3 bases, J shed 5 bases, and the junction held 9 bases outside the gene matches. This chain joins TRBV18 and TRBJ1-1, with 7 bases aligning to TRBD1. This sample comprised peripheral blood, obtained 28 days after the second AZD1222 dose. The origin of this receptor is an adult who received the AZD1222 COVID-19 vaccine. CDR3 bases: TGTGCCAGCTCACCCCCGGGGAGGGGGCATACTGAAGCTTTCTTT. Translating it yields CASSPPGRGHTEAFF.